The rows below give T cell receptor beta chains drawn from one sample of a study of shared clonotypes between healthy human individuals. Clones were read by immunoSEQ multiplex PCR, and TCRdb kept only the in-frame ones, dropping some. The sample records roughly 300,000 clones, 80% to 90% being singletons. The sequenced material came from memory CD8+ T cells sorted from blood. The receptor source for this set is a man younger than 30 in good health. The CDR3 runs from the conserved cysteine through the conserved F or W. The D gene is left open where the match is weak. Where a row states a size, it is once, few, many or the class of an expanded clone; other rows omit it.

TRBV13	TRBD2	NA	TRBJ2-7	CASSPGLAGVQYEQYF	TGTGCCAGCAGCCCCGGACTAGCGGGAGTACAATACGAGCAGTACTTC
TRBV2	NA	many	TRBJ2-7	CASIRTLTYEQYF	TGTGCCAGCATTCGGACTTTAACCTACGAGCAGTACTTC
TRBV7-2	TRBD1	NA	TRBJ2-7	CASSFTGGASTHQQYF	TGTGCCAGCAGCTTCACAGGGGGCGCGTCCACCCACCAGCAGTACTTC
TRBV15	NA	NA	TRBJ2-7	CATSRDRGGYEQYF	TGTGCCACCAGCAGAGATCGGGGCGGCTACGAGCAGTACTTC
TRBV12-5	TRBD2	few	TRBJ2-1	CASGSPGGGAVHEQFF	TGTGCTAGTGGTTCCCCTGGCGGGGGGGCCGTCCATGAGCAGTTCTTC
TRBV7-9	NA	few	TRBJ2-1	CASSFSQGFNEQFF	TGTGCCAGCAGCTTCTCACAGGGATTCAATGAGCAGTTCTTC
TRBV27	NA	NA	TRBJ2-5	CASSLGRTETQYF	TGTGCCAGCAGTTTAGGCAGGACCGAGACCCAGTACTTC
TRBV7-9	NA	NA	TRBJ1-1	CASQWGDTEAFF	TGTGCCAGCCAATGGGGGGACACTGAAGCTTTCTTT
TRBV9	NA	once	TRBJ1-1	CASSVGGRASNTEAFF	TGTGCCAGCAGCGTAGGTGGTAGGGCATCGAACACTGAAGCTTTCTTT
TRBV13	NA	NA	TRBJ1-5	CASSQYSDRSSGNQPQHF	TGTGCCAGCAGCCAATATTCAGACAGATCCTCGGGCAATCAGCCCCAGCATTTT
TRBV27	TRBD2	NA	TRBJ2-5	CASIQICGRASETQYF	TGTGCCAGCATTCAGATCTGCGGGAGGGCCTCGGAGACCCAGTACTTC
TRBV9	NA	NA	TRBJ1-1	CASSVWQGNTEAFF	TGTGCCAGCAGCGTATGGCAGGGGAACACTGAAGCTTTCTTT
TRBV28	NA	NA	TRBJ1-2	CASSSDTNYGYTF	TGTGCCAGCAGTTCGGACACAAACTATGGCTACACCTTC
TRBV6-5	NA	NA	TRBJ1-1	CASSWTVDTEAFF	TGTGCCAGCAGTTGGACTGTGGACACTGAAGCTTTCTTT
TRBV11-1	NA	NA	TRBJ2-5	CASSLSSETQYF	TGTGCCAGCAGCTTATCTAGTGAGACCCAGTACTTC
TRBV19	NA	NA	TRBJ1-5	CASTDSAYSNQPQHF	TGTGCCAGTACGGACAGCGCCTATAGCAATCAGCCCCAGCATTTT
TRBV11-2	NA	NA	TRBJ2-5	CASSLDISGETQYF	TGTGCCAGCAGCTTAGACATCTCGGGAGAGACCCAGTACTTC
TRBV7-9	NA	NA	TRBJ2-7	CASSLSLGRQAYEQYF	TGTGCCAGCAGCTTATCCCTTGGACGACAGGCCTACGAGCAGTACTTC
TRBV7-3	NA	NA	TRBJ1-1	CASSPLGVRYTEAFF	TGTGCCAGCAGCCCACTGGGTGTCAGATACACTGAAGCTTTCTTT
TRBV5-6	NA	NA	TRBJ1-6	CASSSNSPLHF	TGTGCCAGCAGCAGCAATTCACCCCTCCACTTT
TRBV6-5	NA	NA	TRBJ1-3	CASSTGPSGNTIYF	TGTGCCAGCAGCACGGGACCCTCTGGAAACACCATATATTTT
TRBV28	TRBD1	NA	TRBJ2-1	CASSTQGVFGEQFF	TGTGCCAGCAGTACACAGGGGGTATTCGGGGAGCAGTTCTTC
TRBV7-9	TRBD1	NA	TRBJ2-7	CASSLMTGQITYEQYF	TGTGCCAGCAGTCTCATGACGGGACAGATCACCTACGAGCAGTACTTC
TRBV9	NA	NA	TRBJ2-3	CASSVGVDTQYF	TGTGCCAGCAGCGTAGGCGTCGATACGCAGTATTTT
TRBV4-1	TRBD2	NA	TRBJ2-1	CASSQLAGGQNEQFF	TGCGCCAGCAGCCAACTAGCGGGAGGCCAGAATGAGCAGTTCTTC
TRBV10-2	TRBD2	NA	TRBJ2-3	CASSGTSGGADTQYF	TGCGCCAGCAGTGGGACTAGCGGGGGGGCCGATACGCAGTATTTT
TRBV7-9	TRBD2	NA	TRBJ2-3	CASSSVGLVRDTQYF	TGTGCCAGCAGCTCGGTGGGACTAGTGAGAGATACGCAGTATTTT
TRBV7-9	NA	NA	TRBJ2-3	CASSLKTGFSEDTQYF	TGTGCCAGCAGCTTAAAGACCGGGTTCAGCGAGGATACGCAGTATTTT
TRBV4-1	TRBD2	NA	TRBJ2-1	CASSPRRTTSGRASNEQFF	TGCGCCAGCAGCCCCAGGAGGACGACTAGCGGGAGGGCCTCCAATGAGCAGTTCTTC
TRBV19	NA	NA	TRBJ1-5	CASSIRDSNQPQHF	TGTGCCAGTAGTATCCGTGATAGCAATCAGCCCCAGCATTTT
TRBV28	NA	NA	TRBJ1-6	CASSLRTRNSPLHF	TGTGCCAGCAGTTTAAGGACTCGGAATTCACCCCTCCACTTT
TRBV29-1	TRBD2	NA	TRBJ2-5	CSVSTSGQETQYF	TGCAGCGTTTCGACTAGCGGCCAAGAGACCCAGTACTTC
TRBV5-4	TRBD2	NA	TRBJ2-5	CASSLGLAGGGTQYF	TGTGCCAGCAGCTTGGGGCTAGCGGGAGGGGGGACCCAGTACTTC
TRBV14	NA	NA	TRBJ2-7	CASSQDIAEQYF	TGTGCCAGCAGCCAAGATATTGCAGAGCAGTACTTC
TRBV19	NA	NA	TRBJ1-2	CASSIGAGPGGYTF	TGTGCCAGTAGTATAGGAGCGGGTCCGGGAGGCTACACCTTC
TRBV11-2	NA	many	TRBJ2-1	CASSLLGIRNEQFF	TGTGCCAGCAGCTTACTAGGGATTAGGAATGAGCAGTTCTTC
TRBV5-1	TRBD1	NA	TRBJ2-3	CASSDRGIQDTQYF	TGCGCCAGCAGTGACAGGGGTATACAAGATACGCAGTATTTT
TRBV6-5	NA	many	TRBJ2-1	CASSYGYEQFF	TGTGCCAGCAGTTACGGTTATGAGCAGTTCTTC
TRBV29-1	TRBD2	once	TRBJ2-1	CSVRERGSSYNEQFF	TGCAGCGTTAGGGAGCGGGGAAGCTCCTACAATGAGCAGTTCTTC
TRBV5-4	NA	NA	TRBJ2-1	CASSQLNEQFF	TGTGCCAGCAGTCAATTGAATGAGCAGTTCTTC
TRBV6-5	NA	NA	TRBJ2-7	CATGAGFLYEQYF	TGTGCCACTGGCGCCGGATTTTTATACGAGCAGTACTTC
TRBV10-3	NA	NA	TRBJ2-7	CAIRGEEPYEQYF	TGTGCCATCAGAGGTGAGGAACCCTACGAGCAGTACTTC
TRBV6-1	TRBD2	NA	TRBJ2-2	CASSESLAATGELFF	TGTGCCAGCAGTGAGTCCCTAGCGGCCACCGGGGAGCTGTTTTTT
TRBV27	TRBD1	NA	TRBJ1-2	CASSLDGQGVDYGYTF	TGTGCCAGCAGTTTAGACGGACAGGGGGTAGACTATGGCTACACCTTC
TRBV11-3	TRBD1	NA	TRBJ2-7	CASSPGTGGHEQYF	TGTGCCAGCAGCCCCGGGACAGGGGGCCACGAGCAGTACTTC
TRBV7-3	NA	NA	TRBJ1-3	CASSARTTGNTIYF	TGTGCCAGCAGCGCTCGGACGACTGGAAACACCATATATTTT
TRBV4-3	NA	few	TRBJ1-2	CASSQGDSLLGYTF	TGCGCCAGCAGCCAAGGAGACAGTCTCCTTGGCTACACCTTC
TRBV7-7	NA	NA	TRBJ2-1	CASSFEEQGQFF	TGTGCTAGCAGCTTCGAAGAACAAGGGCAGTTCTTC
TRBV7-9	NA	NA	TRBJ2-7	CASSAKNSRVGQEQYF	TGTGCCAGCAGCGCCAAGAATTCACGGGTGGGTCAAGAGCAGTACTTC
TRBV5-4	NA	NA	TRBJ1-2	CASSWRGAGGGYTF	TGTGCCAGCAGCTGGAGGGGCGCGGGCGGTGGCTACACCTTC